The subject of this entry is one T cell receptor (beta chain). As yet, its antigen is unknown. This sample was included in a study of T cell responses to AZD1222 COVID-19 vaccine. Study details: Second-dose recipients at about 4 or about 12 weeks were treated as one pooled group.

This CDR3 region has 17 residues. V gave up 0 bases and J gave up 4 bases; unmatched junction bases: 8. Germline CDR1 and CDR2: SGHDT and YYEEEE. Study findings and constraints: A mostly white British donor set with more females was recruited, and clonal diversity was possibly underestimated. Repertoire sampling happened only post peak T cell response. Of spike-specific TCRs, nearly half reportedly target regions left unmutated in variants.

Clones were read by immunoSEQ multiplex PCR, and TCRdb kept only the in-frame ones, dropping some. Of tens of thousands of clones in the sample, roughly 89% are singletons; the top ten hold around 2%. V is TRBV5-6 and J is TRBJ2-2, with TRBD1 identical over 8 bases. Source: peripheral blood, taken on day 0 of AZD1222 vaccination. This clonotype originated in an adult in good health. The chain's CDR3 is CASSLVIGTGPTGELFF. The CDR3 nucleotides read TGTGCCAGCAGCTTGGTCATAGGGACAGGTCCCACCGGGGAGCTGTTTTTT. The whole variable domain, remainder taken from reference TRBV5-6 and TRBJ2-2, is DAGVTQSPTHLIKTRGQQVTLRCSPKSGHDTVSWYQQALGQGPQFIFQYYEEEERQRGNFPDRFSGHQFPNYSSELNVNALLLGDSALYLCASSLVIGTGPTGELFFGEGSRLTVL.